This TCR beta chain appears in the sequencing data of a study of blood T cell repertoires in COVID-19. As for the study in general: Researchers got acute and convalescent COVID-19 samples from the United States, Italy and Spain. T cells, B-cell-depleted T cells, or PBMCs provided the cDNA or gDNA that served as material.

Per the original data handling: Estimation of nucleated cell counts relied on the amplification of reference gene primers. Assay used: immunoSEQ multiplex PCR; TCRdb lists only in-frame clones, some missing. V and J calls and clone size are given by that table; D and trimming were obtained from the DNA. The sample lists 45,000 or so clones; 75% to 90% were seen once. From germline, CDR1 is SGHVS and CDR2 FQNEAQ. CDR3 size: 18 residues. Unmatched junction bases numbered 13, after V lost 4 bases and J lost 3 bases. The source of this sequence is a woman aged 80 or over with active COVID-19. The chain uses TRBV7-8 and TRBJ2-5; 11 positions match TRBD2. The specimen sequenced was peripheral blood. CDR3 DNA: TGTGCCAGCAGCTCCAGGTCCGGGACTAGCGGACCGAAAGAGACCCAGTACTTC. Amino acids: CASSSRSGTSGPKETQYF. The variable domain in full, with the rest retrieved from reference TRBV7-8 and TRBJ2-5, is GAGVSQSPRYKVAKRGQDVALRCDPISGHVSLFWYQQALGQGPEFLTYFQNEAQLDKSGLPSDRFFAERPEGSVSTLKIQRTQQEDSAVYLCASSSRSGTSGPKETQYFGPGTRLLVL.